The clone carrying this TCR beta chain was observed a single time. Its antigen remains unidentified. This sample stems from a study of Tregs in tolerant kidney transplant recipients. Study results and caveats: Donor-specific Treg expansion exceeded global Treg expansion in tolerant patients, suggesting antigen drive.

V lost 0 bases to trimming and J lost 4 bases, with 10 bases between them. The CDR3 is 15 residues long. Germline lookup yields CDR1 SGHTA and CDR2 FQGNSA. Some clones are missing from TCRdb's copy, which holds only in-frame ones; the method was immunoSEQ multiplex PCR. The table shows about 83,000 clones, with 95% to 98% occurring only once. This chain uses TRBV7-2 with TRBJ2-1, with D perhaps TRBD1 (5 bases). The source was CD4+ T cells from blood, collected before the transplant. This clonotype was sampled from a human donor who received a combined kidney and bone marrow transplant. The CDR3 loop is CASSLAGKGYNEQFF. The CDR3 coding sequence is TGTGCCAGCAGCTTAGCGGGCAAGGGGTACAATGAGCAGTTCTTC.